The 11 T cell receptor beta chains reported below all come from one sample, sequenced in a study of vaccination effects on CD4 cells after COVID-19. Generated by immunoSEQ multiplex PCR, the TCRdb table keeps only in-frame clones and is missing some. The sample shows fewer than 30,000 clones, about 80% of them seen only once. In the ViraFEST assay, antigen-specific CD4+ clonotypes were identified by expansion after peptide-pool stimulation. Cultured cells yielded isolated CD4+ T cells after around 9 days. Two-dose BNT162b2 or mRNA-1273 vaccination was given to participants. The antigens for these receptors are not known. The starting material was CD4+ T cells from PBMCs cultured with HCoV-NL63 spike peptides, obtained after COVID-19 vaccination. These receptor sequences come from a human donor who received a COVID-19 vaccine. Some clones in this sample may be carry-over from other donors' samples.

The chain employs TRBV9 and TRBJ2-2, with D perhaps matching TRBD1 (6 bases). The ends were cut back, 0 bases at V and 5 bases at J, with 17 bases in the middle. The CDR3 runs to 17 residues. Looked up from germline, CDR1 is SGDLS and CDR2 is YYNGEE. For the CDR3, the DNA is TGTGCCAGCAGCGTAGTCGTCAACGGACAGCTAACCGGGGAGCTGTTTTTT. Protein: CASSVVVNGQLTGELFF.

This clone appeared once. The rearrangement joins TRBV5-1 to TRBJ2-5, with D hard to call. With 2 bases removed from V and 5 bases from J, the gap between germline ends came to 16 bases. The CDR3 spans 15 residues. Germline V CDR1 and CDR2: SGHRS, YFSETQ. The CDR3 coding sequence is TGCGCCAGCAGCTTCCGGCGAGACCTGGCGGAGACCCAGTACTTC. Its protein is CASSFRRDLAETQYF. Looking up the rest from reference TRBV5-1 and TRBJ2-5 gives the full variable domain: KAGVTQTPRYLIKTRGQQVTLSCSPISGHRSVSWYQQTPGQGLQFLFEYFSETQRNKGNFPGRFSGRQFSNSRSEMNVSTLELGDSALYLCASSFRRDLAETQYFGPGTRLLVL.

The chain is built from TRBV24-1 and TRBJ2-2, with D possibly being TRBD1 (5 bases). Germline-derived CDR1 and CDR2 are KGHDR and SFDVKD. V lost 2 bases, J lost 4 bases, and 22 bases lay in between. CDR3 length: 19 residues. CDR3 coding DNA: TGTGCCACCAGTGATTCAGACAGCCCCGTGCCCTGGGGCACCGGGGAGCTGTTTTTT. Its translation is CATSDSDSPVPWGTGELFF.

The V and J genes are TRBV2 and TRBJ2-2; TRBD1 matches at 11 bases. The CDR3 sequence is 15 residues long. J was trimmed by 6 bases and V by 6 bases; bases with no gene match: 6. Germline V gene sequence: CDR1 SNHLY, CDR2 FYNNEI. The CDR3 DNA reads TGTGCCAGCAGGCTTCCGGGACAGGGGGCCGGGGAGCTGTTTTTT. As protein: CASRLPGQGAGELFF.

The CDR3 DNA is TGTGCCAGCAGCTTTCGGTCAGGCAACACCGGGGAGCTGTTTTTT. The encoded protein is CASSFRSGNTGELFF. The chain recombines TRBV11-3 with TRBJ2-2; D unclear. Germline V lookup: CDR1 SGHNT, CDR2 YENEEA. CDR3 length: 15 amino acids. V lost 3 bases and J 2 bases, leaving 10 bases between the germline ends.

The CDR3 DNA sequence: TGTGCCAGCAGCTTTACCGGGGCCAACGTCCTGACTTTC. This sequence encodes CASSFTGANVLTF. The chain links TRBV5-4 to TRBJ2-6; D not resolved. Germline V gene sequence: CDR1 SGHNT, CDR2 YYREEE (reference sequence). This CDR3 has 13 residues. Trimming pared 2 bases from V and 4 bases from J, leaving 4 bases between.

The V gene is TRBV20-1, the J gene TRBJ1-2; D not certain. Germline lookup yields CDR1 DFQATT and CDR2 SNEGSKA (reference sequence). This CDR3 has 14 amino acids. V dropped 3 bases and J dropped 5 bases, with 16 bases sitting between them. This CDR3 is CSASEGSYPYGYTF. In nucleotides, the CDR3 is TGCAGTGCTAGTGAGGGCAGTTACCCATATGGCTACACCTTC.

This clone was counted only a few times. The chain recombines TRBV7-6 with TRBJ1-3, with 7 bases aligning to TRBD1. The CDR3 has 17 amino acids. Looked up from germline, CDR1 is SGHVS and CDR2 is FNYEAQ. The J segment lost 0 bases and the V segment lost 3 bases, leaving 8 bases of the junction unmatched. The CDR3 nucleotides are TGTGCCAGCAGCTTCGGGACAGCCCAGCTCTCTGGAAACACCATATATTTT. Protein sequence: CASSFGTAQLSGNTIYF. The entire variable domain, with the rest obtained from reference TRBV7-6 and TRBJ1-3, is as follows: GAGVSQSPRYKVTKRGQDVALRCDPISGHVSLYWYRQALGQGPEFLTYFNYEAQQDKSGLPNDRFSAERPEGSISTLTIQRTEQRDSAMYRCASSFGTAQLSGNTIYFGEGSWLTVV.

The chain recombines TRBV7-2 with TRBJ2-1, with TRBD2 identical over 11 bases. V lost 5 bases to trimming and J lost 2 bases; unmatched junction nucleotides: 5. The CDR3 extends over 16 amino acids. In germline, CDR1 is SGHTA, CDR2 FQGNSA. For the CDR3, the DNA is TGTGCCAGCAGCAGTAGCGGGGGGGGGACCTACAATGAGCAGTTCTTC. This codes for CASSSSGGGTYNEQFF.

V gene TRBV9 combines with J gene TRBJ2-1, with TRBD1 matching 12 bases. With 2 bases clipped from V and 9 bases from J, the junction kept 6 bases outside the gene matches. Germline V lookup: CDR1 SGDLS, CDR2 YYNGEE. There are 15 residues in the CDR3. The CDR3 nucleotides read TGTGCCAGCAGCGTTTTGGGACAGGGGGCAGTTGAGCAGTTCTTC. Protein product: CASSVLGQGAVEQFF.

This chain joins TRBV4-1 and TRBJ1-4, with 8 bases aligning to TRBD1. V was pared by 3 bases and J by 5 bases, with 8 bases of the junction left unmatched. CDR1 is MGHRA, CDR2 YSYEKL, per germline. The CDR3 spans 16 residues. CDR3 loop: CASSQLTGGGNEKLFF. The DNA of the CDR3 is TGCGCCAGCAGCCAGCTTACAGGGGGTGGGAATGAAAAACTGTTTTTT.